This T cell receptor (beta chain) appears in the sequencing data of a study of radiotherapy plus CTLA-4 blockade in lung cancer. In regard to this clone: Its matching antigen is unknown.

Clones were read by immunoSEQ multiplex PCR, and TCRdb kept only the in-frame ones, dropping some. The sample records 45,000 or so clones, about 72% being singletons. Whole-study findings and limits: Once radiotherapy plus ipilimumab had been given, TCR clones derived from tumor expanded in blood.

The clonotype was recovered from a human donor with non-small cell lung cancer who had stable disease on radiotherapy plus ipilimumab. The source material was peripheral blood, sampled from a patient treated with radiotherapy plus ipilimumab.

The CDR3 is CASGLPGGEQFF. For the CDR3, the DNA is TGTGCTAGTGGTTTGCCGGGGGGTGAGCAGTTCTTC. This chain connects TRBV12-5 to TRBJ2-1, with 7 bases fitting TRBD2. The CDR3 loop spans 12 amino acids. Germline V lookup: CDR1 LGHNT, CDR2 FRNRAP. The junction had 1 base not matched to a gene; V was cut back by 2 bases and J by 9 bases.